These T cell receptor beta chains were read from a single sample in a study of beta chain features in type 1 diabetes. Repertoires were generated with immunoSEQ multiplex PCR, while TCRdb's copy carries only in-frame clones and drops some. The sample contains about half a million clones, 9.5% to 12% of which appear only once. Material: naive CD4+ T cells from blood. The source is a woman aged 18-35 years in good health. Both conserved end residues are part of each CDR3. The order of the fields is D gene, clone size, V gene, J gene, CDR3 DNA, CDR3 protein. A D gene is named only where the DNA matches it firmly. Expanded clones get a size class; other rows say once, few or many, or leave the size out.

d_call: .; clone_size: few; v_call: TRBV11-1; j_call: TRBJ2-5; cdr3_nt: TGTGCCAGCAGCTTAGCGCTAGGTGGAGGAGAGACCCAGTACTTC; cdr3_aa: CASSLALGGGETQYF
d_call: .; clone_size: .; v_call: TRBV5-1; j_call: TRBJ2-1; cdr3_nt: TGCGCCAGCAGCTGGGGGGATGGCGCGCATGAGCAGTTCTTC; cdr3_aa: CASSWGDGAHEQFF
d_call: TRBD1; clone_size: .; v_call: TRBV5-4; j_call: TRBJ2-1; cdr3_nt: TGTGCCAGCAGCTCCAAAACAGGGGGCAATGAGCAGTTCTTC; cdr3_aa: CASSSKTGGNEQFF
d_call: TRBD2; clone_size: .; v_call: TRBV6-1; j_call: TRBJ2-3; cdr3_nt: TGTGCCAGCAGTGAATGGCGGGGGGGAATAGTCGATACGCAGTATTTT; cdr3_aa: CASSEWRGGIVDTQYF
d_call: .; clone_size: .; v_call: TRBV7-2; j_call: TRBJ2-4; cdr3_nt: TGTGCCAGCAGCGCACCGTGGAGACCAACCGTTCAGTACTTC; cdr3_aa: CASSAPWRPTVQYF
d_call: .; clone_size: few; v_call: TRBV7-2; j_call: TRBJ2-3; cdr3_nt: TGTGCCAGCAGCTTAGAATCACAAGCAGATACGCAGTATTTT; cdr3_aa: CASSLESQADTQYF
d_call: TRBD1; clone_size: few; v_call: TRBV6-1; j_call: TRBJ1-6; cdr3_nt: TGTGCCATCACGACAGGGGGACATTCACCCCTCCACTTT; cdr3_aa: CAITTGGHSPLHF
d_call: .; clone_size: few; v_call: TRBV9; j_call: TRBJ2-5; cdr3_nt: TGTGCCAGCAGCGTAGAGAGCAGGGAGACCCAGTACTTC; cdr3_aa: CASSVESRETQYF
d_call: TRBD1; clone_size: .; v_call: TRBV28; j_call: TRBJ2-6; cdr3_nt: TGTGCCAGCAGTATGACAGGGGTCCCCTCCTCTGGGGCCAACGTCCTGACTTTC; cdr3_aa: CASSMTGVPSSGANVLTF
d_call: TRBD2; clone_size: .; v_call: TRBV28; j_call: TRBJ2-4; cdr3_nt: TGTGCCAGCAGTTTGACCCACACTAGCGTCGGAAACATTCAGTACTTC; cdr3_aa: CASSLTHTSVGNIQYF
d_call: .; clone_size: few; v_call: TRBV4-1; j_call: TRBJ1-2; cdr3_nt: TGCGCCAGCAGCCAAGTGGCCGTTAACTATGGCTACACCTTC; cdr3_aa: CASSQVAVNYGYTF
d_call: TRBD1; clone_size: few; v_call: TRBV4-3; j_call: TRBJ2-1; cdr3_nt: TGCGCCAGCAGCCAGGGACAGCCTTACAATGAGCAGTTCTTC; cdr3_aa: CASSQGQPYNEQFF
d_call: .; clone_size: few; v_call: TRBV18; j_call: TRBJ2-7; cdr3_nt: TGTGCCAGCTCACCACGAGGGGGTGAGTCCTACGAGCAGTACTTC; cdr3_aa: CASSPRGGESYEQYF
d_call: .; clone_size: .; v_call: TRBV6-1; j_call: TRBJ2-3; cdr3_nt: TGTGCCAGCAGCGATAATAGCGGACCCACAGATACGCAGTATTTT; cdr3_aa: CASSDNSGPTDTQYF
d_call: .; clone_size: few; v_call: TRBV2; j_call: TRBJ2-1; cdr3_nt: TGTGCCAGCACCGGGGACTCCCGCGAGGAGTTCTTC; cdr3_aa: CASTGDSREEFF
d_call: TRBD2; clone_size: .; v_call: TRBV6-5; j_call: TRBJ2-1; cdr3_nt: TGTGCCAGCAGTTACTTACTAGCGGGAGTCAATGAGCAGTTCTTC; cdr3_aa: CASSYLLAGVNEQFF
d_call: .; clone_size: few; v_call: TRBV7-2; j_call: TRBJ2-1; cdr3_nt: TGTGCCAGCAGCTTTACAGGGATTCAGGATGAGCAGTTCTTC; cdr3_aa: CASSFTGIQDEQFF
d_call: TRBD2; clone_size: .; v_call: TRBV7-9; j_call: TRBJ2-5; cdr3_nt: TGTGCCAGCAGCTTAAGGCTAGCGGGCCAAGAGACCCAGTACTTC; cdr3_aa: CASSLRLAGQETQYF
d_call: .; clone_size: .; v_call: TRBV27; j_call: TRBJ1-2; cdr3_nt: TGTGCCAGCCGAACTTCCGTCCAGGGGCGGGGTGGCTACACCTTC; cdr3_aa: CASRTSVQGRGGYTF
d_call: .; clone_size: .; v_call: TRBV4-2; j_call: TRBJ2-1; cdr3_nt: TGTGCCAGCAGCCAGGGAAAGGAGAATGAGCAGTTCTTC; cdr3_aa: CASSQGKENEQFF
d_call: .; clone_size: .; v_call: TRBV13; j_call: TRBJ2-5; cdr3_nt: TGTGCCAGCAGCCCCCAATCCGGTCCAAGGCAGACCCAGTACTTC; cdr3_aa: CASSPQSGPRQTQYF
d_call: TRBD1; clone_size: .; v_call: TRBV14; j_call: TRBJ1-2; cdr3_nt: TGTGCCAGCAGCCGCAACATACAGGGGGCCGGCTATGGCTACACCTTC; cdr3_aa: CASSRNIQGAGYGYTF